The 4 T cell receptor beta chains in this list originate from one sample, sequenced in a study of OX40 agonist ivuxolimab in advanced cancers. Assay used: immunoSEQ multiplex PCR; TCRdb lists only in-frame clones, some missing. The sample lists 20,000 to 30,000 clones, around 79% occurring once. This material consisted of CD4+ or CD8+ T cells sorted from blood, taken in a trial of the OX40 agonist ivuxolimab. These receptors were obtained from an adult with an advanced solid tumor such as melanoma, head and neck, liver or kidney cancer.

The V call is TRBV28, the J call TRBJ1-3; a possible D gene is TRBD1 (6 bases). The CDR3 loop spans 17 amino acids. CDR1 is MDHEN and CDR2 is SYDVKM in the germline V gene. The ends were cut back, 2 bases at V and 4 bases at J, with 18 bases in the middle. The CDR3 loop is CASSLRGLGASGNTIYF. In DNA, the CDR3 is TGTGCCAGCAGTTTAAGAGGGTTGGGGGCGTCAGGAAACACCATATATTTT.

V and J are TRBV10-3 and TRBJ1-2; D call uncertain. Trimming took off 10 bases at V and 0 bases at J, with 15 bases between the two ends. In germline, CDR1 is ENHRY, CDR2 SYGVKD. The CDR3 covers 14 residues. Written as DNA, the CDR3 is TGTGCCACATCCTACAGCGGAGCTAACTATGGCTACACCTTC. Amino acid sequence: CATSYSGANYGYTF.

The V call is TRBV28, the J call TRBJ1-3; 12 positions match TRBD1. The junction had 17 bases not matched to a gene; V was cut back by 5 bases and J by 0 bases. This CDR3 contains 21 residues. Per the germline V gene, CDR1 is MDHEN and CDR2 is SYDVKM. The DNA of the CDR3 is TGTGCCAGCAGTCTGCCCCTCTCCGGGACAGGGGGCGCCGACTCTGGAAACACCATATATTTT. As protein: CASSLPLSGTGGADSGNTIYF.

The chain joins TRBV28 to TRBJ1-1, with a tentative D call TRBD1 (6 bases). The germline CDR1 and CDR2 sequences are MDHEN and SYDVKM. The CDR3 has 13 residues. V was cut by 5 bases and J by 3 bases, with 10 bases left in between. CDR3 coding DNA: TGTGCCAGCAGTCCCGGACAGTACACTGAAGCTTTCTTT. Its translation is CASSPGQYTEAFF. The variable domain in full, with the rest retrieved from reference TRBV28 and TRBJ1-1, is DVKVTQSSRYLVKRTGEKVFLECVQDMDHENMFWYRQDPGLGLRLIYFSYDVKMKEKGDIPEGYSVSREKKERFSLILESASTNQTSMYLCASSPGQYTEAFFGQGTRLTVV.